Sequencing of this T cell receptor (beta chain) was carried out in a study of CD8 T cells in ankylosing spondylitis. Study-level points and caveats: Certain motif variants had earlier been reported in reactive arthritis synovial fluid and blood. Enrichment of disease-linked clones was reportedly significant in matched ankylosing spondylitis synovial fluid.

Using its own MiXCR run on the 5' RACE reads, TCRdb lists one record per CDR3 protein. The table shows 220,000 or so distinct CDR3 sequences, with 10% to 13% occurring only once. Trimming took 3 bases from V and 5 from J, leaving 11 bases between them. CDR3 length: 13 residues. The germline V gene encodes CDR1 SGHVS and CDR2 FQNEAQ. The sample holds many counts of this clonotype. What it binds is not known. The sample consisted of blood, either unsorted or a sorted T cell fraction (not recorded which). The chain links TRBV7-8 to TRBJ2-7; weak D call: TRBD2 (5 bases). The receptor was derived from a male donor with ankylosing spondylitis or in good health (not recorded which). CDR3 sequence reads: CASSFGVANEQYF. The CDR3 DNA reads as TGTGCCAGCAGCTTCGGGGTGGCCAACGAGCAGTACTTC.